Below, 31 T cell receptor beta chains from the same sample are listed, as sequenced in a study of T cell responses to AZD1222 COVID-19 vaccine. Produced via immunoSEQ multiplex PCR; TCRdb's table is partial and in-frame only. The table lists roughly 50,000 clones, around 89% of them singletons. The specimen comprised peripheral blood, sampled 28 days after the second AZD1222 dose. The receptors originated from an adult who received the AZD1222 COVID-19 vaccine.

The chain is built from TRBV7-3 and TRBJ2-7, with TRBD1 as a possible D gene (6 bases). V was pared by 5 bases and J by 1 base, with 9 bases between. Germline CDR1 is SGHTA and CDR2 is FQGTGA. The CDR3 loop spans 13 amino acids. DNA for the CDR3: TGTGCCAGCAGCAGGGGGAGTTCCTACGAGCAGTACTTC. This translates into CASSRGSSYEQYF.

The table lists this clone with a few counts. V is TRBV29-1 and J is TRBJ1-2; the D gene is possibly TRBD1 (6 bases). The CDR3 is made up of 15 amino acids. V was clipped by 7 bases and J by 0 bases, with 18 bases between them. Looked up from germline, CDR1 is SQVTM and CDR2 is ANQGSEA. The CDR3 loop is CSGQMVAGANYGYTF. CDR3 bases: TGCAGCGGGCAGATGGTGGCAGGGGCTAACTATGGCTACACCTTC.

This chain links TRBV28 with TRBJ1-4, with a tentative D call TRBD1 (6 bases). V gave up 6 bases and J gave up 13 bases, with 15 bases separating them. CDR3 length: 12 residues. The V gene's germline CDR1 is MDHEN and CDR2 SYDVKM. CDR3 amino acids: CASRPDRLGLFF. The CDR3 DNA reads TGTGCCAGCAGGCCCGACAGGTTAGGACTGTTTTTT.

This chain links TRBV10-3 with TRBJ1-2; unclear D gene. Trimming took off 7 bases at V and 2 bases at J, with 20 bases between the two ends. Germline V gene sequence: CDR1 ENHRY, CDR2 SYGVKD. This CDR3 has 16 residues. CDR3 protein: CAITRVDPRLNYGYTF. The CDR3 DNA reads TGTGCCATCACCCGGGTCGACCCAAGATTGAACTATGGCTACACCTTC.

V gene TRBV18 combines with J gene TRBJ1-4; possible D gene TRBD1, 6 bases. CDR1 and CDR2 from the germline V gene are KGHSH and LQKENI. Trimming removed 5 bases at V and 8 bases at J, with 12 bases between. The CDR3 is 13 amino acids. Written as DNA, the CDR3 is TGTGCCAGCTCAGACTACAGGGTAGAAAAACTGTTTTTT. It codes for CASSDYRVEKLFF.

The chain employs TRBV20-1 and TRBJ2-1; D is unclear. V was shortened by 0 bases and J by 6 bases, with 3 bases between the two germline ends. CDR3 length equals 11 residues. In germline, CDR1 is DFQATT, CDR2 SNEGSKA (reference sequence). CDR3 in amino acids: CSARDSNEQFF. CDR3 nucleotides: TGCAGTGCTAGAGATAGCAATGAGCAGTTCTTC.

This clone was seen once. The chain employs TRBV18 and TRBJ1-1; TRBD1 matches at 7 bases. The V gene end was trimmed by 6 bases and the J gene end by 0 bases; junction bases not matched to a gene: 1. The CDR3 is 13 amino acids. Germline V gene data show CDR1 as KGHSH and CDR2 as LQKENI. The CDR3 sequence: CASSQGVNTEAFF. CDR3 nucleotide sequence: TGTGCCAGCTCGCAGGGGGTGAACACTGAAGCTTTCTTT.

V and J are TRBV27 and TRBJ1-5, with D uncertain. The CDR3 spans 14 residues. CDR1 and CDR2 (germline): MNHEY, SMNVEV (reference sequence). Trimming took 8 bases from V and 1 from J, leaving 12 bases between them. This CDR3 is CASRNPESNQPQHF. CDR3 sequence (DNA): TGTGCCAGCCGGAACCCCGAAAGCAATCAGCCCCAGCATTTT.

The genes are TRBV19 and TRBJ2-7, with unresolved D. Germline values: CDR1 LNHDA, CDR2 SQIVND (reference sequence). This CDR3 spans 16 amino acids. Trimming stripped 4 bases from V and 2 bases from J, with 18 bases between. The CDR3: CASSTVLGRPPYEQYF. CDR3 nucleotide sequence: TGTGCCAGTAGTACTGTCCTCGGGCGGCCCCCCTACGAGCAGTACTTC.

In its sample, this clone was seen a few times. The V call is TRBV6-2 or TRBV6-3, the J call TRBJ2-1, with D tentatively TRBD2 (5 bases). Germline V CDR1 and CDR2: MNHEY, SVGEGT. Trimming took 0 bases from V and 9 from J, leaving 21 bases between them. The length of the CDR3 is 17 residues. CDR3 protein: CASSYSTSGIGFSEQFF. CDR3 DNA: TGTGCCAGCAGTTACTCGACATCGGGAATTGGTTTTAGTGAGCAGTTCTTC.

This clone was observed once. CDR3 sequence reads: CASSYSSLRTRYEQYF. The CDR3 DNA reads TGTGCCAGCAGTTACTCGAGTTTAAGGACAAGATACGAGCAGTACTTC. This sequence joins TRBV6-2 or TRBV6-3 and TRBJ2-7; tentative D call: TRBD1 (5 bases). V gave up 0 bases and J gave up 4 bases, with 16 bases separating them. The CDR3 contains 16 residues. The germline CDR1 and CDR2 sequences are MNHEY and SVGEGT.

The CDR3 loop is CASLAGQGGNEQFF. The DNA for the CDR3 is TGTGCCAGTCTGGCGGGGCAGGGGGGGAATGAGCAGTTCTTC. The chain links TRBV6-5 to TRBJ2-1, with D perhaps being TRBD1 or TRBD2 (7 bases each). Deletions cut 9 bases from V and 7 bases from J, with 19 bases between. Germline V gene sequence: CDR1 MNHEY, CDR2 SVGAGI. CDR3 length equals 14 residues.

This clone was counted a few times. The chain carries TRBV4-1 and TRBJ2-1, with 9 positions matching TRBD1. J was trimmed by 3 bases and V by 0 bases; bases with no gene match: 3. Looked up from germline, CDR1 is MGHRA and CDR2 is YSYEKL. The CDR3 covers 16 residues. CDR3 nucleotide sequence: TGCGCCAGCAGCCAAGACGGGGACAGGGTCTACAATGAGCAGTTCTTC. The encoded protein is CASSQDGDRVYNEQFF.

This sequence joins TRBV5-5 and TRBJ1-5; tentative D call: TRBD1 (5 bases). Germline CDR1 is SGHKS and CDR2 is YYEKEE (reference sequence). This CDR3 has 12 amino acids. Between the trimmed V and J ends, which lost 0 bases and 10 bases, there was a span of 8 bases. For the CDR3, the DNA is TGTGCCAGCAGCTTGGGCAGGGATCCCCAGCATTTT. Protein: CASSLGRDPQHF.

The rearrangement joins TRBV18 to TRBJ2-1, with 10 bases aligning to TRBD2. V trimming: 1 base; J trimming: 4 bases; junction bases outside the gene matches: 7. Germline V gene sequence: CDR1 KGHSH, CDR2 LQKENI. This CDR3 has 17 amino acids. The CDR3 nucleotides are TGTGCCAGCTCACCACGGCTAGCGGGAGAGCGGTACAATGAGCAGTTCTTC. It translates to CASSPRLAGERYNEQFF.

Here the CDR3 reads CASSPFLGYNEQFF. CDR3 DNA sequence: TGTGCCAGCAGCCCATTCTTGGGATACAATGAGCAGTTCTTC. The chain links TRBV7-2 to TRBJ2-1; D is unclear. V was clipped by 5 bases and J by 4 bases, with 12 bases between them. Germline V gives CDR1 SGHTA, CDR2 FQGNSA. CDR3 length equals 14 residues.

V and J are TRBV6-5 and TRBJ1-5; no definite D call. Trimming cost V 5 bases and J 7 bases, with 9 bases left between them. Germline V gives CDR1 MNHEY, CDR2 SVGAGI. The CDR3 totals 12 residues. The CDR3 coding sequence is TGTGCCAGCAGTCTACCGGGACAGCCCCAGCATTTT. Its protein product is CASSLPGQPQHF.

The chain joins TRBV7-7 to TRBJ1-5, with D uncertain. The CDR3 runs to 13 residues. The germline CDR1 and CDR2 sequences are SSHAT and FNYEAQ (reference sequence). Deletions cut 0 bases from V and 6 bases from J, with 6 bases between. The CDR3 bases are TGTGCCAGCAGCTTAGCTGCGGGTCAGCCCCAGCATTTT. Amino acids: CASSLAAGQPQHF.

The chain recombines TRBV6-2 or TRBV6-3 with TRBJ2-3; unclear D gene. Between the trimmed V and J ends, which lost 2 bases and 4 bases, there was a span of 7 bases. The CDR3 runs to 13 residues. In germline, CDR1 is MNHEY, CDR2 SVGEGT. The CDR3 here is CASSYPGPDTQYF. The CDR3 DNA reads as TGTGCCAGCAGTTACCCCGGCCCAGATACGCAGTATTTT.

The J gene is TRBJ2-1, the V gene TRBV19; 8 bases map to TRBD2. With V trimmed by 5 bases and J by 5 bases, 5 bases remained unmatched. CDR1 is LNHDA, CDR2 SQIVND, per germline (reference sequence). The CDR3 consists of 14 residues. CDR3 amino acids: CASSPGGTDNEQFF. The CDR3 DNA is TGTGCCAGTAGTCCGGGGGGGACGGACAATGAGCAGTTCTTC. Based on the CDR3 plus reference TRBV19 and TRBJ2-1, the full variable domain is DGGITQSPKYLFRKEGQNVTLSCEQNLNHDAMYWYRQDPGQGLRLIYYSQIVNDFQKGDIAEGYSVSREKKESFPLTVTSAQKNPTAFYLCASSPGGTDNEQFFGPGTRLTVL.

This clone was found a few times. The chain employs TRBV2 and TRBJ2-1; 8 bases map to TRBD2. This CDR3 has 16 residues. J was trimmed by 6 bases and V by 5 bases; bases with no gene match: 12. Looked up from germline, CDR1 is SNHLY and CDR2 is FYNNEI. CDR3 amino acids: CASSRPPAGDSNEQFF. CDR3 in DNA: TGTGCCAGCAGTCGACCCCCAGCGGGGGACTCCAATGAGCAGTTCTTC.

The chain employs TRBV9 and TRBJ2-1, with a weak D call TRBD2 (5 bases). There are 15 residues in the CDR3. Trimming shortened V by 6 bases and J by 8 bases, and 21 bases separated the two germline ends. Germline CDR1 reads SGDLS; CDR2 reads YYNGEE. The CDR3 protein is CASMKDYGVNDEQFF. The CDR3 DNA follows: TGTGCCAGCATGAAAGACTACGGTGTGAACGATGAGCAGTTCTTC.

The chain carries TRBV5-1 and TRBJ2-3, with D perhaps being TRBD1 or TRBD2 (5 bases each). Trimming cost V 4 bases and J 5 bases, with 20 bases left between them. This CDR3 comprises 16 residues. Germline V lookup: CDR1 SGHRS, CDR2 YFSETQ. CDR3 region: CASSPPGSTKGDTQYF. DNA for the CDR3: TGCGCCAGCAGCCCCCCAGGGAGTACAAAGGGAGATACGCAGTATTTT. Full variable domain (rest looked up from reference TRBV5-1 and TRBJ2-3): KAGVTQTPRYLIKTRGQQVTLSCSPISGHRSVSWYQQTPGQGLQFLFEYFSETQRNKGNFPGRFSGRQFSNSRSEMNVSTLELGDSALYLCASSPPGSTKGDTQYFGPGTRLTVL.

The chain recombines TRBV7-6 with TRBJ1-1, with TRBD1 matching over 9 bases. The length of the CDR3 is 14 residues. Trimming at V came to 4 bases and at J to 14 bases, leaving 14 bases not matched to a gene. Germline V gene data show CDR1 as SGHVS and CDR2 as FNYEAQ. This chain's CDR3 is CASSSSGDRAKAFF. Here the CDR3 DNA reads TGTGCCAGCAGCTCAAGCGGGGACAGGGCTAAGGCCTTCTTT.

The chain carries TRBV3-1 (or the pseudogene TRBV3-2) and TRBJ2-7, with D perhaps matching TRBD2 (6 bases). The CDR3 spans 15 residues. Germline V gives CDR1 LGHDT, CDR2 YNNKEL (reference sequence). The V and J ends lost 0 bases and 6 bases respectively, with 15 bases between them. CDR3 in amino acids: CASSQDLAGPLEQYF. CDR3 DNA: TGTGCCAGCAGCCAAGATTTGGCGGGACCTCTCGAGCAGTACTTC.

This chain joins TRBV29-1 and TRBJ1-2; D not certain. In germline, CDR1 is SQVTM, CDR2 ANQGSEA. The CDR3 spans 11 residues. Trimming stripped 5 bases from V and 4 bases from J, with 8 bases between. In DNA form, the CDR3 reads TGCAGCGTTCATACTTTCTATGGCTACACCTTC. It codes for CSVHTFYGYTF.

The sample holds one count of this clone. The rearrangement links TRBV7-9 to TRBJ1-6, with D tentatively TRBD1 (5 bases). The V end was cut by 5 bases, the J end by 5 bases, with 7 bases between. The length of the CDR3 is 13 residues. CDR1 is SEHNR, CDR2 FQNEAQ, per germline (reference sequence). The CDR3 coding sequence is TGTGCCAGCAGCCGAGGGGATAATTCACCCCTCCACTTT. As protein: CASSRGDNSPLHF.

V and J are TRBV19 and TRBJ2-3, with D unresolved. The CDR3 contains 13 residues. In germline, CDR1 is LNHDA, CDR2 SQIVND (reference sequence). Trimming shortened V by 5 bases and J by 4 bases, and 10 bases separated the two germline ends. CDR3 in amino acids: CASSVRAADTQYF. CDR3 bases: TGTGCCAGTAGTGTCCGGGCAGCAGATACGCAGTATTTT.

This clone has only a few counts. This sequence joins TRBV18 and TRBJ1-5; 9 bases align to TRBD1. The germline V gene has CDR1 KGHSH and CDR2 LQKENI. The CDR3 runs to 15 residues. Unmatched junction bases numbered 11, after V lost 3 bases and J lost 11 bases. DNA for the CDR3: TGTGCCAGCTCACCCCGGGACAGGGAGCCGGGGGCCCAGCATTTT. Protein product: CASSPRDREPGAQHF.

This clone was recorded once. This chain uses TRBV4-1 with TRBJ2-1, with 8 bases that match TRBD2. The CDR3 runs to 13 residues. The germline V gene encodes CDR1 MGHRA and CDR2 YSYEKL. The ends lost 0 bases at V and 14 bases at J; junction bases unmatched: 6. The CDR3 sequence: CASSQDRSGTKFF. CDR3 DNA: TGCGCCAGCAGCCAAGATCGTAGCGGGACCAAGTTCTTC.

The chain links TRBV7-2 to TRBJ2-7; tentatively, D is TRBD1 or TRBD2 (6 bases each). Germline V gene lookup returns CDR1 SGHTA and CDR2 FQGNSA. V lost 8 bases, J lost 0 bases, and 14 bases lay in between. CDR3 length equals 14 residues. The CDR3 nucleotides are TGTGCCAGCCACGGGGGCGGCCTCTCCTACGAGCAGTACTTC. It yields the protein CASHGGGLSYEQYF.